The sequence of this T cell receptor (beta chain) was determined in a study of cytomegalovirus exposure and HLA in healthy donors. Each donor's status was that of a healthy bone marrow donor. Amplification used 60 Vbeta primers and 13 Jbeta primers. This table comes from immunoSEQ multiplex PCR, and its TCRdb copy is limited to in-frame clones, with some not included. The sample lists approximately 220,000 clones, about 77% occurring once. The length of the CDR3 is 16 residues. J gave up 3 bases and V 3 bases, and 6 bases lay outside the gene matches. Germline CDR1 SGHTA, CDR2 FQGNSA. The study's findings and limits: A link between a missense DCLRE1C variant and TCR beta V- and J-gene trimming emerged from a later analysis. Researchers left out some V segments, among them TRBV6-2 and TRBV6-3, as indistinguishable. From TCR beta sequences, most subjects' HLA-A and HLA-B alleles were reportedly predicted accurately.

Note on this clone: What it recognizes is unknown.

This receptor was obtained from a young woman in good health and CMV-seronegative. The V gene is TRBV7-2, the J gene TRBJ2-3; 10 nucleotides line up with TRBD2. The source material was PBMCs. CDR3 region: CASSLEPGLATDTQYF. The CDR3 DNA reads TGTGCCAGCAGCTTGGAACCGGGACTAGCGACAGATACGCAGTATTTT.